One sample yielded the 31 T cell receptor beta chains listed below, sequenced in a study of blood T cell repertoires in COVID-19. Profiled with immunoSEQ multiplex PCR; TCRdb holds only in-frame clones, not every one. The table lists hundreds of thousands of clones, approximately 89% of them singletons, with around 3.5% in the top ten. What was sequenced was peripheral blood. Receptors originate from a young woman who had recovered from COVID-19.

The chain couples TRBV7-2 to TRBJ2-3; D might be TRBD2 (5 bases). This CDR3 contains 16 residues. The V gene lost 3 bases and the J gene lost 0 bases, with 13 bases spanning the gap. The V gene's germline CDR1 is SGHTA and CDR2 FQGNSA. The CDR3 reads CASSFLLRASTDTQYF. The CDR3 DNA reads TGTGCCAGCAGCTTCCTACTGAGGGCCAGCACAGATACGCAGTATTTT.

The rearrangement uses TRBV19 and TRBJ1-4, with D possibly TRBD1 on 5 matching bases. The CDR3 is 15 residues long. Trimming stripped 5 bases from V and 0 bases from J, with 10 bases between. CDR1 and CDR2 (germline): LNHDA, SQIVND (reference sequence). The CDR3 nucleotides are TGTGCCAGTAGTCGCCAGGGTTCAACTAATGAAAAACTGTTTTTT. Translated, it gives CASSRQGSTNEKLFF.

The V gene is TRBV23-1, the J gene TRBJ1-5, with D unclear. TRBV23-1 belongs to the ORF category, with a function that is uncertain. The CDR3 covers 16 residues. Trimming took off 8 bases at V and 2 bases at J, with 19 bases between the two ends. This chain's CDR3 is CASVPNTKEGNQPQHF. In DNA form, the CDR3 reads TGCGCCAGCGTTCCCAATACAAAAGAAGGCAATCAGCCCCAGCATTTT.

The chain links TRBV5-1 to TRBJ1-5; possible D gene TRBD1, 5 bases. This CDR3 has 14 amino acids. CDR1 SGHRS and CDR2 YFSETQ come from the germline V gene. V lost 0 bases to trimming and J lost 6 bases, with 10 bases between them. CDR3 in DNA: TGCGCCAGCAGCTTGGTTTCGGGGGGTCAGCCCCAGCATTTT. Translated, it gives CASSLVSGGQPQHF. The entire variable domain, with the rest obtained from reference TRBV5-1 and TRBJ1-5, is as follows: KAGVTQTPRYLIKTRGQQVTLSCSPISGHRSVSWYQQTPGQGLQFLFEYFSETQRNKGNFPGRFSGRQFSNSRSEMNVSTLELGDSALYLCASSLVSGGQPQHFGDGTRLSIL.

This chain links TRBV2 with TRBJ2-1; TRBD2 aligns across 10 bases. The germline V gene encodes CDR1 SNHLY and CDR2 FYNNEI. CDR3 size: 15 residues. V shed 4 bases and J 6 bases; nucleotides not matched to a gene: 6. CDR3 in amino acids: CASSGLAGEFNEQFF. Here the CDR3 DNA reads TGTGCCAGCAGTGGGCTAGCGGGAGAATTCAATGAGCAGTTCTTC.

This chain joins TRBV5-8 and TRBJ1-1, with D tentatively TRBD1 (5 bases). CDR1 and CDR2 (germline): SGHTS, YDEGEE. V dropped 8 bases and J dropped 1 base, with 12 bases sitting between them. This CDR3 has 13 residues. In DNA form, the CDR3 reads TGTGCCAGTCGGGGGGGGTGGAACACTGAAGCTTTCTTT. Translated: CASRGGWNTEAFF.

The chain couples TRBV3-1 (or the pseudogene TRBV3-2) to TRBJ1-5, with D perhaps TRBD1 (6 bases). Trimming left V 2 bases short and J 13 bases short, with 12 bases between. This CDR3 is built from 12 residues. Germline assignment: CDR1 LGHDT and CDR2 YNNKEL (reference sequence). CDR3 nucleotide sequence: TGTGCCAGCAGCCAAAGCGAGGACAGACAGCATTTT. This sequence encodes CASSQSEDRQHF.

The chain combines TRBV19 with TRBJ1-4; D is possibly TRBD1 (5 bases). Trimming pared 6 bases from V and 4 bases from J, leaving 9 bases between. The CDR3 spans 13 residues. The germline V gene has CDR1 LNHDA and CDR2 SQIVND (reference sequence). The CDR3 nucleotides read TGTGCCAGTAGGGACACCTATAATGAAAAACTGTTTTTT. It specifies CASRDTYNEKLFF.

CDR3 nucleotides: TGCGCCAGCAGTAGTGATCCGAACACTGAAGCTTTCTTT. It specifies CASSSDPNTEAFF. The chain couples TRBV5-1 to TRBJ1-1; D ambiguous. Trimming stripped 5 bases from V and 1 base from J, with 9 bases between. The CDR3 runs to 13 residues. Germline CDR1 is SGHRS and CDR2 is YFSETQ.

The chain joins TRBV5-1 to TRBJ1-1; weak D call: TRBD1 (6 bases). Germline values: CDR1 SGHRS, CDR2 YFSETQ. CDR3 length equals 14 residues. The V end was cut by 6 bases, the J end by 11 bases, with 23 bases between. CDR3 in DNA: TGCGCCAGCACACCCGGACAGCCGGTAGGAGAGGCTTTCTTT. This sequence encodes CASTPGQPVGEAFF.

The count of this clone is one. The rearrangement joins TRBV13 to TRBJ2-2; 9 bases line up with TRBD2. Germline-derived CDR1 and CDR2 are PRHDT and FYEKMQ (reference sequence). The CDR3 loop spans 17 amino acids. V dropped 3 bases and J dropped 6; count of bases not matched to a gene: 11. DNA of the CDR3: TGTGCCAGCAGCTTTTTTCGCCGCGGGAGGGCCCCCGGGGAGCTGTTTTTT. Amino acid sequence: CASSFFRRGRAPGELFF.

The chain combines TRBV11-3 with TRBJ1-1; tentatively, D is TRBD1 (6 bases). V lost 6 bases and J 3 bases, leaving 14 bases between the germline ends. Germline V CDR1 and CDR2: SGHNT, YENEEA. CDR3 length: 14 residues. CDR3 sequence: CASRGAYRDTEAFF. CDR3 DNA sequence: TGTGCCAGCAGGGGGGCGTACCGGGACACTGAAGCTTTCTTT.

CDR3 bases: TGTGCCAGCAGGCCCGTGCGGGTTAAAGACACTGAAGCTTTCTTT. It specifies CASRPVRVKDTEAFF. V gene TRBV2 combines with J gene TRBJ1-1, with no clear D. Germline CDR1 and CDR2: SNHLY and FYNNEI. This CDR3 is 15 amino acids long. V was trimmed by 6 bases and J by 3 bases, leaving 17 bases between them.

The chain is built from TRBV7-9 and TRBJ2-1; 7 nucleotides align to TRBD2. The CDR3 is made up of 16 amino acids. The V gene's germline CDR1 is SEHNR and CDR2 FQNEAQ (reference sequence). Losses at the gene ends were 3 bases for V and 6 bases for J; bases not matched to a gene: 11. CDR3 coding DNA: TGTGCCAGCAGCTTCCGCGAGACTAGCATTATCAATGAGCAGTTCTTC. Protein sequence: CASSFRETSIINEQFF.

This chain connects TRBV29-1 to TRBJ2-7; TRBD1 is a possible D gene (5 bases). Trimming removed 6 bases from V and 3 bases from J, with 21 bases in between. The CDR3 totals 15 residues. CDR1 and CDR2 from the germline V gene are SQVTM and ANQGSEA. The chain's CDR3 is CSVVIQVRNGYEQYV. CDR3 coding DNA: TGCAGCGTCGTAATACAGGTTAGGAATGGCTACGAGCAGTACGTC.

The rearrangement links TRBV11-3 to TRBJ2-7, with D possibly TRBD1 on 6 matching bases. CDR3 size: 13 residues. Trimming stripped 5 bases from V and 3 bases from J, with 11 bases between. In germline, CDR1 is SGHNT, CDR2 YENEEA. CDR3 in DNA: TGTGCCAGCAGCCAGAGGGGGTTCTACGAGCAGTACGTC. The encoded protein is CASSQRGFYEQYV.

V and J are TRBV14 and TRBJ2-1, with no clear D. Germline CDR1 SGHDN, CDR2 FVKESK. Trimming took off 0 bases at V and 6 bases at J, with 9 bases between the two ends. The CDR3 extends over 14 amino acids. The DNA of the CDR3 is TGTGCCAGCAGCCAAGAGATAGCTCCCAATGAGCAGTTCTTC. Translated, it gives CASSQEIAPNEQFF.

The chain has TRBV28 and TRBJ2-7, with 9 positions matching TRBD2. Germline CDR1 MDHEN, CDR2 SYDVKM. CDR3 length: 14 residues. Trimming removed 3 bases from V and 1 base from J; junction bases left unmatched: 1. As DNA, the CDR3 is TGTGCCAGCAGTTTGGCGGGAGGGTCCTACGAGCAGTACGTC. It yields the protein CASSLAGGSYEQYV.

The rearrangement links TRBV6-1 to TRBJ2-3; TRBD2 aligns across 8 bases. This CDR3 spans 16 amino acids. With V trimmed by 4 bases and J by 0 bases, 6 bases remained unmatched. The V gene's germline CDR1 is MNHNS and CDR2 SASEGT. Written as DNA, the CDR3 is TGTGCCAGCAGTGGGCTAGCGGGCTTCAGCACAGATACGCAGTATTTT. Translation gives CASSGLAGFSTDTQYF.

The chain employs TRBV27 and TRBJ1-2; 7 bases fit TRBD1. Trimming took 8 bases from V and 2 from J; bases not matched to a gene: 8. CDR1 is MNHEY and CDR2 is SMNVEV in the germline V gene (reference sequence). The CDR3 runs to 14 residues. CDR3 DNA sequence: TGTGCCAGCTCCCGGACAGGTCAAAACTATGGCTACACCTTC. Translating it yields CASSRTGQNYGYTF.

In its sample, this clone was seen a few times. The rearrangement links TRBV6-2 or TRBV6-3 to TRBJ1-2; D ambiguous. Germline loops: CDR1 MNHEY, CDR2 SVGEGT. The CDR3 loop spans 13 amino acids. Deletions cut 3 bases from V and 8 bases from J, with 13 bases between. The CDR3 sequence is CASSYNIVSGYTF. The CDR3 DNA reads TGTGCCAGCAGTTATAATATAGTGAGCGGCTACACCTTC.

J is TRBJ1-6 and V is TRBV11-3; 9 bases agree with TRBD1. Trimming removed 4 bases from V and 0 bases from J; junction bases left unmatched: 13. The CDR3 covers 20 residues. The V gene's germline CDR1 is SGHNT and CDR2 YENEEA. CDR3 nucleotide sequence: TGTGCCAGCAGCTCAGAGCCGGGACAGGGACTTACCTCCTATAATTCACCCCTCCACTTT. Its translation: CASSSEPGQGLTSYNSPLHF.

The chain employs TRBV30 and TRBJ1-6, with TRBD1 matching 7 bases. V lost 1 base to trimming and J lost 9 bases; unmatched junction nucleotides: 6. The CDR3 length is 14 residues. CDR1 and CDR2 from the germline V gene are GTSNPN and SVGIG (reference sequence). The CDR3 loop is CAWSEGQAGSPLHF. The CDR3 DNA reads as TGTGCCTGGAGTGAAGGACAGGCAGGTTCACCCCTCCACTTT.

Turning to this clone: At the DNA level, this CDR3 is encoded by other sequences in the same sample as well. The chain uses TRBV5-1 and TRBJ2-3, with 7 bases fitting TRBD2. Germline trimming cut 2 bases from V and 1 base from J; bases unmatched to any gene: 1. This CDR3 has 14 residues. Germline CDR1 and CDR2: SGHRS and YFSETQ. CDR3 residues: CASSLTSGTDTQYF. DNA of the CDR3: TGCGCCAGCAGCTTAACTAGCGGCACAGATACGCAGTATTTT. The complete variable domain, with remaining parts taken from reference TRBV5-1 and TRBJ2-3, reads KAGVTQTPRYLIKTRGQQVTLSCSPISGHRSVSWYQQTPGQGLQFLFEYFSETQRNKGNFPGRFSGRQFSNSRSEMNVSTLELGDSALYLCASSLTSGTDTQYFGPGTRLTVL.

This chain connects TRBV14 to TRBJ1-2, with 11 bases lining up with TRBD1. The CDR3 totals 15 residues. With V trimmed by 5 bases and J by 7 bases, 9 bases remained unmatched. CDR1 is SGHDN and CDR2 is FVKESK in the germline V gene. CDR3 coding DNA: TGTGCCAGCAGCAATAGGACAGGGGGCTTTTTTGGCTACACCTTC. Its protein is CASSNRTGGFFGYTF.

V is TRBV6-2 or TRBV6-3 and J is TRBJ2-7; weak D call: TRBD1 (6 bases). Germline CDR1 is MNHEY and CDR2 is SVGEGT. The CDR3 spans 13 residues. The V end lost 2 bases, the J end lost 4 bases, and 9 bases lay between the germline ends. The CDR3 DNA reads TGTGCCAGCAGTTACGACAGGTCGTACGAGCAGTACGTC. It translates to CASSYDRSYEQYV.

The V call is TRBV27, the J call TRBJ1-5; TRBD1 might be the D (5 bases). Trimming stripped 2 bases from V and 5 bases from J, with 13 bases between. The germline CDR1 and CDR2 sequences are MNHEY and SMNVEV (reference sequence). The CDR3 loop spans 15 amino acids. The DNA of the CDR3 is TGTGCCAGCAGTTTACACAGGCCGGGCGATCAGCCCCAGCATTTT. Its translation is CASSLHRPGDQPQHF.

The chain recombines TRBV27 with TRBJ1-6, with D unresolved. Per the germline V gene, CDR1 is MNHEY and CDR2 is SMNVEV (reference sequence). The CDR3 extends over 13 amino acids. Trimming left V 8 bases short and J 6 bases short, with 11 bases between. The DNA of the CDR3 is TGTGCCAGCTCCCGCGGAGGTAATTCACCCCTCCACTTT. Residues: CASSRGGNSPLHF.

This clone was seen a few times. The chain joins TRBV13 to TRBJ1-6; D perhaps matches TRBD1 (5 bases). The CDR3 runs 16 residues. Germline V gene lookup returns CDR1 PRHDT and CDR2 FYEKMQ (reference sequence). The V end was cut by 5 bases, the J end by 4 bases, with 15 bases between. In nucleotides, the CDR3 is TGTGCCAGCAGCCCGCCGGGACTGACGTATAATTCACCCCTCCACTTT. Translated, it gives CASSPPGLTYNSPLHF.

V gene TRBV5-6 combines with J gene TRBJ1-6; 8 bases map to TRBD1. The V gene end was trimmed by 4 bases and the J gene end by 7 bases; junction bases not matched to a gene: 7. Germline V lookup: CDR1 SGHDT, CDR2 YYEEEE. The length of the CDR3 is 15 residues. CDR3 in amino acids: CASSKRTGRNSPLHF. In DNA form, the CDR3 reads TGTGCCAGCAGCAAACGGACAGGGCGCAATTCACCCCTCCACTTT.

The chain employs TRBV15 and TRBJ2-5, with D possibly TRBD2 on 7 matching bases. Per the germline V gene, CDR1 is LNHNV and CDR2 is YYDKDF (reference sequence). The CDR3 is 14 residues long. Trimming stripped 4 bases from V and 5 bases from J, with 14 bases between. In nucleotides, the CDR3 is TGTGCCACCAGCAAGGGGGGAGGGGTGGAGACCCAGTACTTC. This gives the protein CATSKGGGVETQYF.